These T cell receptor beta chains were read from a single sample in a study of vaccination and CD4 T cells after COVID-19. TCRdb analysed the PCR reads with MiXCR anew, one entry per CDR3 protein. The sample lists about 12,000 distinct CDR3 sequences, roughly three fifths occurring once. No antigen has been identified for these receptors. The source material was CD4+ T cells from blood, cultured in vitro. Receptors were obtained from a human donor who had recovered from COVID-19. CDR3s include the opening cysteine and the closing phenylalanine or tryptophan. The D gene is left open where the match is weak. Size values are once, few and many counts, or a class for expanded clones, and some rows have none.

V gene,D gene,J gene,clone size,CDR3 protein,CDR3 DNA
TRBV14,TRBD1,TRBJ1-2,-,CASGQDPNYGYTF,TGTGCCAGCGGACAGGATCCTAACTATGGCTACACCTTC
TRBV6-1,TRBD1,TRBJ1-5,-,CASSRQGARQPQHF,TGTGCCAGCAGTCGACAGGGGGCGCGTCAGCCCCAGCATTTT
TRBV25-1,TRBD1,TRBJ1-2,-,CASGLTGGAGYTF,TGTGCCAGCGGGTTGACAGGGGGCGCCGGCTACACCTTC
TRBV2,-,TRBJ2-3,few,CASTTVFSDTQYF,TGTGCCAGCACTACGGTATTCAGTGATACGCAGTATTTT
TRBV20-1,-,TRBJ1-5,few,CSARQSLGIHNQPQHF,TGCAGTGCTAGACAGTCCCTCGGTATTCACAATCAGCCCCAGCATTTT
TRBV20-1,-,TRBJ1-5,-,CSAREANQPQHF,TGCAGTGCTAGGGAAGCAAATCAGCCCCAGCATTTT
TRBV4-1,-,TRBJ1-5,-,CASSHERTRGINQPQHF,TGCGCCAGCAGCCACGAGCGTACCCGGGGCATCAATCAGCCCCAGCATTTT
TRBV7-2,-,TRBJ1-1,few,CASSLDQGRLGEAFF,TGTGCCAGCAGCTTAGACCAGGGCCGACTAGGGGAAGCTTTCTTT
TRBV10-3,-,TRBJ1-1,-,CAISESEGSEAFF,TGTGCCATCAGTGAGTCTGAGGGGTCTGAAGCTTTCTTT
TRBV20-1,-,TRBJ2-7,few,CSARDGSGYEQYF,TGCAGTGCTAGAGACGGGAGCGGCTACGAGCAGTACTTC
TRBV28,-,TRBJ1-5,-,CASRGQNQPQHF,TGTGCCAGCAGGGGGCAGAATCAGCCCCAGCATTTT
TRBV7-3,-,TRBJ2-1,few,CASSLTNHNEQFF,TGTGCCAGCAGCTTAACGAACCACAATGAGCAGTTCTTC
TRBV3-1,-,TRBJ1-4,few,CASSQVPSEKLFF,TGTGCCAGCAGCCAAGTCCCCAGTGAAAAACTGTTTTTT
TRBV10-1,-,TRBJ1-6,few,CASREGASPLHF,TGCGCCAGCAGGGAAGGGGCCTCACCCCTCCACTTT
TRBV6-4,-,TRBJ2-1,large,CASSDSWTPYNEQFF,TGTGCCAGCAGTGACTCATGGACTCCGTACAATGAGCAGTTCTTC
TRBV20-1,-,TRBJ1-5,-,CSARGGDQPQHF,TGCAGTGCTAGAGGGGGAGATCAGCCCCAGCATTTT
TRBV5-1,-,TRBJ1-1,few,CASSQDRPHAEAFF,TGCGCCAGCAGCCAGGACCGACCTCACGCTGAAGCTTTCTTT
TRBV2,-,TRBJ2-2,-,CASSPPRPRPGELFF,TGTGCCAGCAGTCCACCTAGGCCCCGTCCCGGGGAGCTGTTTTTT
TRBV2,TRBD1,TRBJ1-5,few,CASNTQGAHNQPQHF,TGTGCCAGCAACACACAGGGGGCGCATAATCAGCCCCAGCATTTT
TRBV28,-,TRBJ2-7,-,CASSSPGQQYF,TGTGCCAGCAGTTCCCCAGGGCAGCAGTACTTC
TRBV20-1,TRBD1,TRBJ1-1,-,CSAPGGKAEAFF,TGCAGTGCTCCAGGGGGGAAGGCTGAAGCTTTCTTT
TRBV28,TRBD1,TRBJ1-2,-,CASSGRDRGYYGYTF,TGTGCCAGCAGTGGGCGGGACAGGGGTTACTATGGCTACACCTTC
TRBV15,-,TRBJ2-7,-,CATSREAVSSYEQYF,TGTGCCACCAGCAGAGAGGCGGTGAGCTCCTACGAGCAGTACTTC
TRBV10-3,TRBD1,TRBJ1-2,few,CAISESTGTGDGYTF,TGTGCCATCAGTGAGTCGACCGGGACAGGGGATGGCTACACCTTC
TRBV6-1,TRBD1,TRBJ1-1,-,CASRRTGRDTEAFF,TGTGCCAGCAGGAGGACAGGGAGGGACACTGAAGCTTTCTTT
TRBV28,TRBD2,TRBJ2-7,few,CASSLMRLADYEQYF,TGTGCCAGCAGTTTAATGCGACTAGCGGATTACGAGCAGTACTTC
TRBV6-1,-,TRBJ2-3,few,CATNQGGSSTDTQYF,TGTGCCACCAACCAAGGTGGGTCTAGCACAGATACGCAGTATTTT
TRBV7-2,-,TRBJ2-5,-,CASSSRQATQETQYF,TGTGCCAGCAGCTCAAGACAGGCAACACAAGAGACCCAGTACTTC
TRBV24-1,-,TRBJ2-5,few,CATSDLYQYF,TGTGCCACCAGTGATTTGTACCAGTACTTC
TRBV28,-,TRBJ2-5,-,CASSFFPGVRGVGWYF,TGTGCCAGCAGTTTTTTTCCCGGGGTCCGTGGGGTTGGTTGGTACTTC
TRBV5-5,-,TRBJ1-6,-,CASSLGSSYNSPLHF,TGTGCCAGCAGCTTGGGGAGCTCCTATAATTCACCCCTCCACTTT
TRBV4-1,-,TRBJ2-7,-,CASSQDQGFASDSYEQYF,TGCGCCAGCAGCCAAGATCAGGGGTTCGCGTCCGACTCCTACGAGCAGTACTTC
TRBV10-3,-,TRBJ1-1,-,CAIRREMNTEAFF,TGTGCCATCCGTCGGGAAATGAACACTGAAGCTTTCTTT
TRBV20-1,-,TRBJ2-7,-,CSGAPSRGLDEQYF,TGCAGTGGCGCGCCCTCGAGGGGGTTAGACGAGCAGTACTTC